This TCR beta chain was identified in a study of T cells after yellow fever vaccination. At the level of the study: Fractions containing few cells were prepared with SMART-Seq v4 Ultra Low Input.

Study results and caveats: In post-booster samples, most primary-vaccination clones reappeared (just under 97% CD4, nearly 90% CD8). The CD4 and CD8 compartments had a small share of their clonotypes in common.

Generation of TCR cDNA used 5'RACE template switching (which added a universal primer site and UMIs). One entry per CDR3 protein, called by TCRdb with MiXCR from the 5' RACE reads. Of hundreds of thousands of distinct CDR3 sequences detected, 3.6% appear once; the ten largest clones hold 23%. This clonotype has ten or more counts. What it binds is unknown. This receptor was taken from a man aged 18-30 years who received the YFV17D yellow fever vaccine. The source material was PBMCs, sampled on the day of the yellow fever booster vaccination.

Here the CDR3 reads CASSVDSIWNTEAFF. The CDR3 DNA is TGTGCCAGCAGCGTTGATTCCATTTGGAACACTGAAGCTTTCTTT. The genes are TRBV9 and TRBJ1-1; D is unclear. Deletions cut 2 bases from V and 1 base from J, with 12 bases between. The CDR3 extends over 15 amino acids. Looked up from germline, CDR1 is SGDLS and CDR2 is YYNGEE.